This T cell receptor beta chain was identified in a study of technical replicates of blood from a handful of donors. The CDR3 totals 17 residues. The germline gives CDR1 MNHNS, CDR2 SASEGT. V lost 2 bases, J lost 3 bases, and 9 bases stayed unmatched. Libraries were prepared by immunoSEQ multiplex PCR; TCRdb keeps only in-frame clonotypes and omits some of them. This repertoire shows tens of thousands of clones, approximately 93% found once; its top ten account for over 0.2%. This receptor was taken from a human donor in good health. The sequenced sample was T cells isolated from PBMCs. This rearrangement joins TRBV6-1 to TRBJ2-7, with 11 bases fitting TRBD2. The CDR3 reads CASSEPLAGDFLYEQYF. Written as DNA, the CDR3 is TGTGCCAGCAGTGAACCACTAGCGGGAGACTTTCTCTACGAGCAGTACTTC.